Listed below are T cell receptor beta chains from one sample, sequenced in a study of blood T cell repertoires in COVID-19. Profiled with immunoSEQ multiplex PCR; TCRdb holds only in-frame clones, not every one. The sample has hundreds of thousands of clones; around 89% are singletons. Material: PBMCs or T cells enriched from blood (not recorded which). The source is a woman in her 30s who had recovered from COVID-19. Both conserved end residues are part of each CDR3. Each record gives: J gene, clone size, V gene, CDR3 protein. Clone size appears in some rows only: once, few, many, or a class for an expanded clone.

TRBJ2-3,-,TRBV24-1,CATGQGTDTQYF
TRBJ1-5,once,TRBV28,CASSPRRGFNQPQHF
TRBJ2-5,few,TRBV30,CAWASGRTGGGETQYF
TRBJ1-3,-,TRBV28,CASKTGPFSGNTIYF
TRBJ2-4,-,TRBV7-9,CASSRTELAKNIQYF
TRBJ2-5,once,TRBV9,CASKGKETQYF
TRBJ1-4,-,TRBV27,CASSLGGLNEKLFF
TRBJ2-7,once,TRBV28,CASSIGRDYAYKQYF
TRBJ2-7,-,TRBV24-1,CATSDFRAGVDEQYF
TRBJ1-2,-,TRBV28,CASSLRGWAGYGYTF
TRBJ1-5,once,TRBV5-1,CASSLLQGTRPQHF